This TCR beta chain was obtained from a study of PD-1 blockade in classical Hodgkin lymphoma. Points from the study as a whole: By C4D1 there was a significant rise in CD4+ TCR diversity but not in CD8+ TCR diversity. Some patients started nivolumab under 1 year after ASCT, and they were excluded. For complete responders, baseline diversity was comparable to that of newly diagnosed patients.

Every single patient, without exception, relapsed after autologous stem cell transplantation, and brentuximab vedotin exposure varied. Complete response, partial response or progressive disease was recorded as best response. A note on this clone: The antigen is unknown.

Method: immunoSEQ multiplex PCR; TCRdb's copy keeps in-frame clones and lacks some. The sample shows fewer than 65,000 clones, more than 90% of them seen only once. This CDR3 comprises 10 residues. Germline CDR1 and CDR2: DFQATT and SNEGSKA (reference sequence). The V end lost 3 bases, the J end lost 3 bases, and 3 bases lay between the germline ends. The chain combines TRBV20-1 with TRBJ2-7; no clear D. The receptor was derived from a human donor with classical Hodgkin lymphoma. The material sequenced was peripheral blood mononuclear cells (PBMCs), taken at baseline. Written as DNA, the CDR3 is TGCAGTGCTAGGAGCTACGAGCAGTACTTC. It is translated as CSARSYEQYF.